These 26 T cell receptor beta chains were all obtained from the same sample, sequenced in a study of CD8 T cells in ankylosing spondylitis. TCRdb recomputed calls from the 5' RACE reads with MiXCR, one row per CDR3 protein. Here the sample spans about 150,000 distinct CDR3 sequences, roughly a third being singletons. Specimen: synovial fluid, either unsorted or a sorted T cell fraction (not recorded which). The receptors shown here come from a male donor with ankylosing spondylitis.

This clonotype turned up a few times. This chain links TRBV20-1 with TRBJ2-1, with 11 nucleotides matching TRBD2. The CDR3 has 17 residues. V shed 2 bases and J 0 bases; nucleotides not matched to a gene: 6. Germline V CDR1 and CDR2: DFQATT, SNEGSKA (reference sequence). The CDR3 loop reads CSARPGLAASSYNEQFF. The CDR3 nucleotides are TGCAGTGCTAGACCGGGACTAGCGGCAAGCTCCTACAATGAGCAGTTCTTC.

This clonotype is medium-sized by share. The chain employs TRBV20-1 and TRBJ1-1; the match to TRBD1 covers 9 bases. Unmatched junction bases numbered 1, after V lost 1 base and J lost 1 base. This CDR3 spans 14 amino acids. Per the germline V gene, CDR1 is DFQATT and CDR2 is SNEGSKA (reference sequence). The CDR3 nucleotides read TGCAGTGCTAGAGTGGACAGGGGGAACACTGAAGCTTTCTTT. Translated, it gives CSARVDRGNTEAFF.

This clonotype was counted many times. The chain recombines TRBV28 with TRBJ1-6, with TRBD1 matching 7 bases. This CDR3 spans 17 amino acids. The germline V gene has CDR1 MDHEN and CDR2 SYDVKM. V lost 3 bases to trimming and J lost 9 bases; unmatched junction nucleotides: 14. CDR3 DNA sequence: TGTGCCAGCAGTTTGAGTGGTAGCAGGGGGTTCAGTTCACCCCTCCACTTT. It yields the protein CASSLSGSRGFSSPLHF. Using reference TRBV28 and TRBJ1-6 for the parts outside the CDR3, the full variable domain is DVKVTQSSRYLVKRTGEKVFLECVQDMDHENMFWYRQDPGLGLRLIYFSYDVKMKEKGDIPEGYSVSREKKERFSLILESASTNQTSMYLCASSLSGSRGFSSPLHFGNGTRLTVT.

By share of the sample, this clonotype is large (0.1 to 1%). The V and J genes are TRBV7-2 and TRBJ2-7; 7 nucleotides line up with TRBD1. V trimming: 5 bases; J trimming: 3 bases; junction bases outside the gene matches: 7. From germline, CDR1 is SGHTA and CDR2 FQGNSA. This CDR3 is built from 14 residues. CDR3 sequence: CASSRTSGGYEQYF. The CDR3, as DNA: TGTGCCAGCAGCCGGACCTCAGGGGGCTACGAGCAGTACTTC.

The table lists this clonotype with a few counts. V and J are TRBV6-5 and TRBJ1-2; TRBD1 is a possible D gene (6 bases). V shed 8 bases and J shed 5 bases, with 12 bases lying between them. Germline assignment: CDR1 MNHEY and CDR2 SVGAGI. The CDR3 is 12 amino acids. The CDR3: CASGGGEYGYTF. The CDR3 DNA follows: TGTGCCAGCGGGGGCGGCGAATATGGCTACACCTTC.

This clonotype was picked up many times. The V call is TRBV29-1, the J call TRBJ2-2, with a possible D match to TRBD2 (5 bases). This CDR3 region has 10 residues. Deletions cut 7 bases from V and 9 bases from J, with 9 bases between. Germline V lookup: CDR1 SQVTM, CDR2 ANQGSEA. The CDR3 region is CSARGRELFF. In DNA form, the CDR3 reads TGCAGCGCTCGAGGGCGGGAGCTGTTTTTT.

V and J are TRBV6-1 and TRBJ1-2, with 11 positions matching TRBD1. V shed 7 bases, J shed 6 bases, and the junction held 10 bases outside the gene matches. From germline, CDR1 is MNHNS and CDR2 SASEGT. This CDR3 has 15 amino acids. The CDR3 loop reads CASTTSGTGGNGYTF. CDR3 sequence (DNA): TGTGCCAGCACAACATCCGGGACAGGGGGGAATGGCTACACCTTC.

This clonotype has a handful of counts. This chain uses TRBV20-1 with TRBJ2-7; 9 nucleotides line up with TRBD2. CDR3 length: 18 amino acids. V shed 2 bases and J 4 bases; nucleotides not matched to a gene: 18. Germline lookup yields CDR1 DFQATT and CDR2 SNEGSKA (reference sequence). As DNA, the CDR3 is TGCAGTGCTAGACCCGGGCGGGGGGCGACTAGCGGAGTTTACGAGCAGTACTTC. This translates into CSARPGRGATSGVYEQYF.

The chain is built from TRBV5-6 and TRBJ2-2; 10 nucleotides line up with TRBD2. The CDR3 covers 16 residues. V lost 0 bases to trimming and J lost 7 bases; unmatched junction nucleotides: 6. CDR1 SGHDT and CDR2 YYEEEE come from the germline V gene. As DNA, the CDR3 is TGTGCCAGCAGCTTGGACAGCGGGAGGGCCCACGGGGAGCTGTTTTTT. Amino acid sequence: CASSLDSGRAHGELFF.

CDR3 nucleotide sequence: TGTGCCAGCAGTTTAAGCAGGAGCACAGATACGCAGTATTTT. Its protein is CASSLSRSTDTQYF. V gene TRBV12-3 or TRBV12-4 combines with J gene TRBJ2-3; D remains ambiguous. The CDR3 sequence is 14 residues long. Deletions cut 2 bases from V and 0 bases from J, with 6 bases between.

This clonotype occurred many times. The gene calls are TRBV29-1 and TRBJ2-7; a possible D gene is TRBD2 (5 bases). The CDR3 totals 13 residues. V was pared by 1 base and J by 6 bases, with 13 bases between. CDR1 is SQVTM, CDR2 ANQGSEA, per germline. The CDR3 DNA follows: TGCAGCGTTGAAGGGGCCGGAGGCTCCGAGCAGTACTTC. This gives the protein CSVEGAGGSEQYF.

The chain recombines TRBV28 with TRBJ2-7; 10 bases line up with TRBD1. V dropped 5 bases and J dropped 4; count of bases not matched to a gene: 5. Germline-derived CDR1 and CDR2 are MDHEN and SYDVKM. The length of the CDR3 is 14 residues. CDR3 DNA: TGTGCCAGCAGTCCTTCGGACAGGGGGTACGAGCAGTACTTC. This codes for CASSPSDRGYEQYF. Full variable domain (outside the CDR3, taken from reference TRBV28 and TRBJ2-7): DVKVTQSSRYLVKRTGEKVFLECVQDMDHENMFWYRQDPGLGLRLIYFSYDVKMKEKGDIPEGYSVSREKKERFSLILESASTNQTSMYLCASSPSDRGYEQYFGPGTRLTVT.

The rearrangement joins TRBV11-3 to TRBJ2-3; 9 bases agree with TRBD1. Per germline, CDR1 SGHNT and CDR2 YENEEA. With V trimmed by 5 bases and J by 2 bases, 8 bases remained unmatched. The length of the CDR3 is 16 residues. Written as DNA, the CDR3 is TGTGCCAGCAGCCTCGGGACAGGGCATCTCACAGATACGCAGTATTTT. This codes for CASSLGTGHLTDTQYF.

V gene TRBV4-2 combines with J gene TRBJ2-3; D possibly corresponds to TRBD2 (6 bases). V was trimmed by 1 base and J by 2 bases, leaving 19 bases between them. CDR1 is LGHNA, CDR2 YNFKEQ, per germline. The CDR3 is 18 residues long. The CDR3 DNA is TGTGCCAGCAGCCAAGCGCCTTCGACTAGTCTCCTCACAGATACGCAGTATTTT. Translating gives CASSQAPSTSLLTDTQYF.

J is TRBJ1-4 and V is TRBV5-1, with 8 bases lining up with TRBD1. V lost 4 bases, J lost 5 bases, and 13 bases stayed unmatched. The length of the CDR3 is 17 residues. Germline lookup yields CDR1 SGHRS and CDR2 YFSETQ. CDR3 nucleotides: TGCGCCAGCAGCAATAACGATGGGGACAGGCTAAATGAAAAACTGTTTTTT. The encoded protein is CASSNNDGDRLNEKLFF. Based on the CDR3 plus reference TRBV5-1 and TRBJ1-4, the full variable domain is KAGVTQTPRYLIKTRGQQVTLSCSPISGHRSVSWYQQTPGQGLQFLFEYFSETQRNKGNFPGRFSGRQFSNSRSEMNVSTLELGDSALYLCASSNNDGDRLNEKLFFGSGTQLSVL.

The J gene is TRBJ2-3, the V gene TRBV5-1; 10 nucleotides match TRBD1. V shed 3 bases and J 0 bases; nucleotides not matched to a gene: 4. Germline CDR1 SGHRS, CDR2 YFSETQ. This CDR3 comprises 16 residues. CDR3 coding DNA: TGCGCCAGCAGCTCGGGGGACAGGGGCAGCACAGATACGCAGTATTTT. Amino acid sequence: CASSSGDRGSTDTQYF. Complete variable domain (other parts from reference TRBV5-1 and TRBJ2-3): KAGVTQTPRYLIKTRGQQVTLSCSPISGHRSVSWYQQTPGQGLQFLFEYFSETQRNKGNFPGRFSGRQFSNSRSEMNVSTLELGDSALYLCASSSGDRGSTDTQYFGPGTRLTVL.

This clonotype was seen only a few times. This chain joins TRBV13 and TRBJ1-1; D uncertain. The CDR3 totals 13 residues. Between the trimmed V and J ends, which lost 3 bases and 1 base, there was a span of 6 bases. Germline V CDR1 and CDR2: PRHDT, FYEKMQ (reference sequence). The CDR3 DNA follows: TGTGCCAGCAGCTTCCGCTGGAACACTGAAGCTTTCTTT. Amino acids: CASSFRWNTEAFF.

This clonotype was picked up many times. The chain is built from TRBV2 and TRBJ1-5; possible D gene TRBD1, 6 bases. This CDR3 region has 13 residues. Trimming removed 6 bases at V and 4 bases at J, with 10 bases between. Germline CDR1 SNHLY, CDR2 FYNNEI. The CDR3 loop is CASRGGGNQPQHF. Written as DNA, the CDR3 is TGTGCCAGCAGGGGGGGCGGAAATCAGCCCCAGCATTTT.

The chain couples TRBV6-2 or TRBV6-3 to TRBJ2-1, with 9 bases lining up with TRBD2. This CDR3 is 15 amino acids long. Germline CDR1 and CDR2: MNHEY and SVGEGT. With 2 bases clipped from V and 6 bases from J, the junction kept 5 bases outside the gene matches. For the CDR3, the DNA is TGTGCCAGCAGTTACGGGGGCGGGAGGGCCAATGAGCAGTTCTTC. Protein: CASSYGGGRANEQFF.

The rearrangement uses TRBV27 and TRBJ2-5, with TRBD1 as a possible D gene (5 bases). This CDR3 has 15 residues. Trimming took 5 bases from V and 5 from J, leaving 18 bases between them. CDR1 and CDR2 from the germline V gene are MNHEY and SMNVEV (reference sequence). The CDR3 here is CASSPMPPGIETQYF. CDR3 coding DNA: TGTGCCAGCAGTCCGATGCCCCCAGGGATCGAGACCCAGTACTTC.

This clonotype showed up just a few times. The chain couples TRBV12-3 or TRBV12-4 to TRBJ2-3; unclear D gene. This CDR3 has 13 amino acids. The V end lost 5 bases, the J end lost 5 bases, and 11 bases lay between the germline ends. The CDR3 reads CASSPRPIDTQYF. For the CDR3, the DNA is TGTGCCAGCAGTCCAAGGCCAATAGATACGCAGTATTTT.

The V and J genes are TRBV6-1 and TRBJ1-2; 7 bases agree with TRBD1. There are 17 residues in the CDR3. The germline CDR1 and CDR2 sequences are MNHNS and SASEGT. The trim removed 6 bases at V and 4 bases at J, leaving 17 bases unmatched. CDR3 residues: CASRPRDSLTGAYGYTF. The CDR3 DNA sequence: TGTGCCAGCAGACCTAGGGACAGTTTAACCGGGGCCTATGGCTACACCTTC.

This clonotype was detected ten times or more. The V call is TRBV5-1, the J call TRBJ1-1; D ambiguous. The CDR3 contains 14 residues. The germline V and J ends were trimmed by 4 bases and 0 bases, with 10 bases remaining between them. Germline assignment: CDR1 SGHRS and CDR2 YFSETQ. The CDR3 loop reads CASSPRAVNTEAFF. The CDR3 nucleotides are TGCGCCAGCAGCCCCCGGGCGGTGAACACTGAAGCTTTCTTT.

The V gene is TRBV12-3 or TRBV12-4, the J gene TRBJ1-2, with D possibly matching TRBD1 (6 bases). There are 17 residues in the CDR3. Trimming took off 2 bases at V and 0 bases at J, with 16 bases between the two ends. The CDR3 DNA reads as TGTGCCAGCAGTTTACGGGCAGGGGATCGCTCTAACTATGGCTACACCTTC. Amino acid sequence: CASSLRAGDRSNYGYTF.

This clonotype has only a few counts. The chain employs TRBV28 and TRBJ1-4; the D gene is possibly TRBD1 (5 bases). CDR3 length equals 15 residues. Per germline, CDR1 MDHEN and CDR2 SYDVKM. Trimming left V 6 bases short and J 5 bases short, with 16 bases between. The CDR3 DNA sequence: TGTGCCAGCAGAACCGGTGGGGACCCAAATGAAAAACTGTTTTTT. It specifies CASRTGGDPNEKLFF.

The rearrangement joins TRBV7-9 to TRBJ1-4; D is undetermined. Deletions cut 5 bases from V and 0 bases from J, with 10 bases between. The CDR3 has 15 residues. CDR1 is SEHNR, CDR2 FQNEAQ, per germline (reference sequence). Here the CDR3 reads CASSGWAATNEKLFF. CDR3 bases: TGTGCCAGCAGCGGTTGGGCAGCAACTAATGAAAAACTGTTTTTT.